This T cell receptor beta chain was sequenced during a study of blood T cells in healthy people across ages. A second PCR, run for about 7 to 11 cycles, used a sample-barcoded 5' primer plus a J-beta primer mix. MiXCR, applied by TCRdb to the 5' RACE reads, yields one record per CDR3 protein. The data contain roughly 1.9 million distinct CDR3 sequences, approximately 39% of them seen just once; the ten biggest clones take up about 21%. The CDR3 extends over 14 amino acids. With 9 bases clipped from V and 2 bases from J, the junction kept 8 bases outside the gene matches. Germline lookup yields CDR1 LGHDT and CDR2 YNNKEL (reference sequence).

The V and J genes are TRBV3-1 and TRBJ2-7, with TRBD2 matching over 9 bases. This clonotype was sampled from a human donor in good health. Sequenced sample: blood. The CDR3, as DNA: TGTGCCAGTAGATATAGCGGGAGCGCCTACGAGCAGTACTTC. Translated: CASRYSGSAYEQYF.